The rows below give T cell receptor beta chains drawn from one sample of a study of cytomegalovirus exposure and HLA in healthy donors. Clones were read by immunoSEQ multiplex PCR, and TCRdb kept only the in-frame ones, dropping some. The data show fewer than 90,000 clones, with approximately 95% seen just once and over 2% held by the top ten. Source material: PBMCs. These receptors were taken from a woman aged 18-29 years in good health and CMV-seronegative. The CDR3 runs from the conserved cysteine through the conserved F or W. A D gene is named only where the DNA matches it firmly. Not every row has a clone size; where given, it reads once, few, many or a size class.

abundance,v_gene,d_gene,j_gene,CDR3nt,CDR3aa
once,TRBV2,-,TRBJ2-5,TGTGCCAGCAGCGCAGCGGAGACCCAGTACTTC,CASSAAETQYF
-,TRBV28,TRBD2,TRBJ2-5,TGTGCCAGCAGTTTCGGGGCGGGAGGTACTGCAAGGACCCAGTACTTC,CASSFGAGGTARTQYF
-,TRBV4-2,TRBD1,TRBJ1-5,TGTGCCAGCAGCCAAGGAGGCAGGGGGGAAGTACAGCCCCAGCATTTT,CASSQGGRGEVQPQHF
-,TRBV6-6,TRBD2,TRBJ2-7,TGTGCCAGCAGCTCTAGCGGAAATTCCTACGAGCAGTACTTC,CASSSSGNSYEQYF
-,TRBV2,-,TRBJ2-4,TGTGCCAGCAGTAGGAGCGGAGCCAAAAACATTCAGTACTTC,CASSRSGAKNIQYF
-,TRBV9,-,TRBJ1-3,TGTGCCAGCAGCGTAGATGCGGGGCTCGGAAACACCATATATTTT,CASSVDAGLGNTIYF
-,TRBV7-6,TRBD2,TRBJ2-2,TGTGCCAGCAGCTTAGTTGGAGCGGGAGGGCCAAACACCGGGGAGCTGTTTTTT,CASSLVGAGGPNTGELFF
-,TRBV9,-,TRBJ2-3,TGTGCCAGCAGCGAGACTAGTTCGGGAACAGATACGCAGTATTTT,CASSETSSGTDTQYF
-,TRBV28,-,TRBJ1-5,TGTGCCAGCAGTATGGACAGCTCTAATCAGCCCCAGCATTTT,CASSMDSSNQPQHF
-,TRBV27,TRBD1,TRBJ1-1,TGTGCCAGCAGTTCGCTTACAGGGGGCGCTGGGGCTTTCTTT,CASSSLTGGAGAFF
few,TRBV5-1,-,TRBJ2-7,TGCGCCAGCAGCCAACTCCTGGGACTCGAGCAGTACTTC,CASSQLLGLEQYF
-,TRBV14,-,TRBJ1-1,TGTGCCAGCAGCCTTCAGGGTATGTACACTGAAGCTTTCTTT,CASSLQGMYTEAFF
-,TRBV28,TRBD1,TRBJ1-4,TGTGCCAGCAGCCTCCGGACAGGGAGGGGTGAAAAACTGTTTTTT,CASSLRTGRGEKLFF
-,TRBV19,-,TRBJ1-2,TGTGCCAGTAAAAGCAGGGGATCCTATGGCTACACCTTC,CASKSRGSYGYTF
-,TRBV28,TRBD2,TRBJ2-5,TGTGCCAGCAGTAAACTACTAGCGGGTTACCAAGAGACCCAGTACTTC,CASSKLLAGYQETQYF
-,TRBV11-2,TRBD2,TRBJ2-1,TGTGCCAGCAGCTTAGCGGGAGGGGCCTACAATGAGCAGTTCTTC,CASSLAGGAYNEQFF
once,TRBV7-2,-,TRBJ2-7,TGTGCCAGCAGCTCCTCCTGGGGGGGGGCCGACGAGCAGTACTTC,CASSSSWGGADEQYF
-,TRBV4-2,TRBD2,TRBJ2-3,TGTGCCAGCAGCCAGGGGACTAGCGGGGACCCTCGCACAGATACGCAGTATTTT,CASSQGTSGDPRTDTQYF
-,TRBV5-1,-,TRBJ1-1,TGCGCCAGCAGCTTGGTAGATATGAACACTGAAGCTTTCTTT,CASSLVDMNTEAFF
-,TRBV6-1,-,TRBJ2-7,TGTGCCAGCAGTGAGACAGTTGTCTACGAGCAGTACTTC,CASSETVVYEQYF
-,TRBV4-3,-,TRBJ1-4,TGCGCCAGCAGCCAAGGTCGCCTCAGGAGGGGTGAAAAACTGTTTTTT,CASSQGRLRRGEKLFF
-,TRBV5-1,-,TRBJ2-5,TGCGCCAGCAGCCCTCGGACGGGGGAACAAGAGACCCAGTACTTC,CASSPRTGEQETQYF
-,TRBV5-3,TRBD2,TRBJ2-7,TGTGCCAGAAGCTTGCCGGCCGGGGGAGGGCTAGCGGGAGACGAGCAGTACTTC,CARSLPAGGGLAGDEQYF
-,TRBV5-1,-,TRBJ2-7,TGCGCCAGCAGCGAACAGGATTCCTCCTACGAGCAGTACTTC,CASSEQDSSYEQYF
-,TRBV6-6,-,TRBJ2-1,TGTGCCAGCCTGGGCACAAACAATGAGCAGTTCTTC,CASLGTNNEQFF
-,TRBV27,-,TRBJ1-5,TGTGCCAGCAGTTCGGGTCGCGAACAGCCCCAGCATTTT,CASSSGREQPQHF
-,TRBV7-2,-,TRBJ2-1,TGTGCCAGCAGATTGGACTCTCTCGACGTTTACAATGAGCAGTTCTTC,CASRLDSLDVYNEQFF
-,TRBV4-1,TRBD1,TRBJ2-1,TGCGCCAGCAGCCAACTTGGACAGGGGGCCTTTGGAGATGAGCAGTTCTTC,CASSQLGQGAFGDEQFF